Below are 19 T cell receptor beta chains sequenced from a single sample in a study of shared clonotypes between healthy human individuals. CD45RO-negative, CCR7-selected cells formed the naive CD8 fraction, which excluded terminally differentiated effector memory CD45RA+ cells. Produced via immunoSEQ multiplex PCR; TCRdb's table is partial and in-frame only. The sample shows some 2.1 million clones, approximately 92% of them seen only once. Sequenced sample: naive CD8+ T cells from PBMCs. Receptors originate from a man between 18 and 29 years old in good health. Some clones in this sample may be carry-over from other donors' samples.

J is TRBJ2-1 and V is TRBV27; D is unresolved. The CDR3 loop spans 12 amino acids. Trimming removed 3 bases at V and 9 bases at J, with 9 bases between. CDR1 and CDR2 (germline): MNHEY, SMNVEV (reference sequence). CDR3 loop: CASSLFLGEQFF. In DNA form, the CDR3 reads TGTGCCAGCAGTTTGTTTCTAGGTGAGCAGTTCTTC.

The chain links TRBV6-1 to TRBJ1-5, with D possibly matching TRBD1 (5 bases). Trimming stripped 1 base from V and 11 bases from J, with 21 bases between. Germline V gene data show CDR1 as MNHNS and CDR2 as SASEGT. This CDR3 is built from 16 residues. DNA for the CDR3: TGTGCCAGCAGTGAAGGGAGGTGGGGCCCTCGTGGGGCCCAGCATTTT. This codes for CASSEGRWGPRGAQHF.

This chain connects TRBV2 to TRBJ2-2; 10 nucleotides line up with TRBD2. The CDR3 contains 16 residues. Losses at the gene ends were 6 bases for V and 5 bases for J; bases not matched to a gene: 9. Germline values: CDR1 SNHLY, CDR2 FYNNEI. CDR3 sequence (DNA): TGTGCCAGCAGGGCCCGCCTAGCGGGAGAAACCGGGGAGCTGTTTTTT. The encoded protein is CASRARLAGETGELFF.

The gene calls are TRBV27 and TRBJ2-6, with D hard to call. With 7 bases removed from V and 0 bases from J, the gap between germline ends came to 16 bases. CDR1 is MNHEY and CDR2 is SMNVEV in the germline V gene (reference sequence). The CDR3 has 17 residues. The chain's CDR3 is CASTLGWFSSGANVLTF. CDR3 sequence (DNA): TGTGCCAGCACTCTAGGGTGGTTTTCCTCTGGGGCCAACGTCCTGACTTTC.

The V gene is TRBV4-3, the J gene TRBJ2-5; TRBD2 aligns across 9 bases. The J call may be faulty, since TRBJ2-7 better matches the DNA end. Germline V gives CDR1 LGHNA, CDR2 YSLEER. This CDR3 spans 15 amino acids. CDR3 region: CASSQETSGTYEQYF. The DNA for the CDR3 is TGCGCCAGCAGCCAGGAGACTAGCGGAACCTACGAGCAGTACTTC.

This clone appeared a few times. V usage is TRBV9 and J usage is TRBJ1-1, with D unclear. Germline V gene lookup returns CDR1 SGDLS and CDR2 YYNGEE. CDR3 length: 13 amino acids. With 0 bases removed from V and 6 bases from J, the gap between germline ends came to 9 bases. The CDR3 sequence is CASSVGEISEAFF. CDR3 sequence (DNA): TGTGCCAGCAGCGTAGGCGAGATATCTGAAGCTTTCTTT.

The genes are TRBV4-1 and TRBJ2-7, with D perhaps TRBD2 (6 bases). Trimming shortened V by 4 bases and J by 2 bases, and 18 bases separated the two germline ends. Germline V lookup: CDR1 MGHRA, CDR2 YSYEKL. The CDR3 length is 16 residues. The CDR3 loop reads CASSPEGTGVPYEQYF. In DNA form, the CDR3 reads TGCGCCAGCAGCCCCGAAGGGACGGGAGTCCCCTACGAGCAGTACTTC.

V is TRBV5-8 and J is TRBJ1-1; 7 bases match TRBD1. J lost 4 bases, V lost 6 bases, and 6 bases had no gene match. The CDR3 totals 13 residues. CDR1 is SGHTS, CDR2 YDEGEE, per germline. The DNA of the CDR3 is TGTGCCAGCACCATACAGGGGAGCACTGAAGCTTTCTTT. It yields the protein CASTIQGSTEAFF.

V is TRBV7-2 and J is TRBJ2-7, with TRBD2 identical over 11 bases. The length of the CDR3 is 15 residues. Germline V gene data show CDR1 as SGHTA and CDR2 as FQGNSA. V was clipped by 3 bases and J by 7 bases; unmatched bases: 8. The chain's CDR3 is CASSFPTSGGWEQYF. CDR3 sequence (DNA): TGTGCCAGCAGCTTCCCCACTAGCGGGGGATGGGAGCAGTACTTC. Combining the CDR3 with reference TRBV7-2 and TRBJ2-7 gives the whole variable domain GAGVSQSPSNKVTEKGKDVELRCDPISGHTALYWYRQSLGQGLEFLIYFQGNSAPDKSGLPSDRFSAERTGGSVSTLTIQRTQQEDSAVYLCASSFPTSGGWEQYFGPGTRLTVT.

Regarding this clone: This sample includes further DNA sequences coding for the same CDR3. This rearrangement joins TRBV27 to TRBJ2-7; weak D call: TRBD1 (5 bases). This CDR3 has 14 residues. Deletions cut 3 bases from V and 0 bases from J, with 9 bases between. CDR1 and CDR2 from the germline V gene are MNHEY and SMNVEV (reference sequence). The CDR3 is CASSFVGLSYEQYF. The CDR3 DNA follows: TGTGCCAGCAGTTTTGTGGGGCTCTCCTACGAGCAGTACTTC.

The chain uses TRBV9 and TRBJ2-7; possibly TRBD1 or TRBD2 for D (5 bases each). The CDR3 totals 16 residues. Germline V gives CDR1 SGDLS, CDR2 YYNGEE. V was shortened by 4 bases and J by 7 bases, with 24 bases between the two germline ends. The CDR3 DNA reads as TGTGCCAGCAGCCCCACCACCGGGACCGCCCCTCTGGAGCAGTACTTC. This sequence encodes CASSPTTGTAPLEQYF. The full variable domain, completed using reference TRBV9 and TRBJ2-7, is DSGVTQTPKHLITATGQRVTLRCSPRSGDLSVYWYQQSLDQGLQFLIQYYNGEERAKGNILERFSAQQFPDLHSELNLSSLELGDSALYFCASSPTTGTAPLEQYFGPGTRLTVT.

The gene calls are TRBV7-9 and TRBJ1-2; the D is unclear. Trimming stripped 8 bases from V and 0 bases from J, with 10 bases between. Germline V gene lookup returns CDR1 SEHNR and CDR2 FQNEAQ (reference sequence). The CDR3 covers 13 residues. DNA for the CDR3: TGTGCCAGCCGGGCACCGACTAACTATGGCTACACCTTC. Protein sequence: CASRAPTNYGYTF.

The chain uses TRBV5-4 and TRBJ1-1; 8 bases align to TRBD1. This CDR3 region has 15 residues. Trimming cost V 3 bases and J 5 bases; bases outside gene matches: 9. Germline V gene lookup returns CDR1 SGHNT and CDR2 YYREEE (reference sequence). CDR3 nucleotide sequence: TGTGCCAGCAGCTATTCAGGGGGCTCGGGTACTGAAGCTTTCTTT. This gives the protein CASSYSGGSGTEAFF.

The gene calls are TRBV19 and TRBJ1-3; no reliable D call. Germline lookup yields CDR1 LNHDA and CDR2 SQIVND (reference sequence). Trimming stripped 6 bases from V and 0 bases from J, with 12 bases between. The CDR3 runs 15 residues. The CDR3: CASRLISGSGNTIYF. Here the CDR3 DNA reads TGTGCCAGTAGGTTAATTTCCGGCTCTGGAAACACCATATATTTT. Filled out from reference TRBV19 and TRBJ1-3, the complete variable domain reads DGGITQSPKYLFRKEGQNVTLSCEQNLNHDAMYWYRQDPGQGLRLIYYSQIVNDFQKGDIAEGYSVSREKKESFPLTVTSAQKNPTAFYLCASRLISGSGNTIYFGEGSWLTVV.

The chain employs TRBV6-1 and TRBJ1-5; TRBD1 agrees at 11 bases. The ends lost 0 bases at V and 0 bases at J; junction bases unmatched: 4. The CDR3 is made up of 18 amino acids. CDR1 MNHNS and CDR2 SASEGT come from the germline V gene. CDR3: CASSEAWTGGYSNQPQHF. CDR3 bases: TGTGCCAGCAGTGAAGCATGGACAGGGGGCTATAGCAATCAGCCCCAGCATTTT.

The chain couples TRBV5-4 to TRBJ2-3; 10 bases map to TRBD2. Germline V gives CDR1 SGHNT, CDR2 YYREEE (reference sequence). CDR3 size: 16 residues. V trimming: 0 bases; J trimming: 4 bases; junction bases outside the gene matches: 5. The CDR3 DNA is TGTGCCAGCAGCTTGGAGCGGGAGGGCCTCGCAGATACGCAGTATTTT. This encodes CASSLEREGLADTQYF.

The rearrangement links TRBV13 to TRBJ1-2; no reliable D call. This CDR3 is built from 16 residues. Germline assignment: CDR1 PRHDT and CDR2 FYEKMQ (reference sequence). Deletions cut 4 bases from V and 4 bases from J, with 19 bases between. As DNA, the CDR3 is TGTGCCAGCAGCTCCCCGGACCCGGAGATCTCCTATGGCTACACCTTC. Translating gives CASSSPDPEISYGYTF. The entire variable domain, with the rest obtained from reference TRBV13 and TRBJ1-2, is as follows: AAGVIQSPRHLIKEKRETATLKCYPIPRHDTVYWYQQGPGQDPQFLISFYEKMQSDKGSIPDRFSAQQFSDYHSELNMSSLELGDSALYFCASSSPDPEISYGYTFGSGTRLTVV.

This clone turned up a few times. This chain links TRBV29-1 with TRBJ1-1; D not resolved. The CDR3 extends over 12 amino acids. Trimming cost V 0 bases and J 2 bases, with 4 bases left between them. The germline CDR1 and CDR2 sequences are SQVTM and ANQGSEA. The CDR3 DNA reads as TGCAGCGTTGAAGACCTAAACACTGAAGCTTTCTTT. It translates to CSVEDLNTEAFF.

The J gene is TRBJ2-3, the V gene TRBV27; D tentatively reads TRBD1 or TRBD2 (5 bases each). Germline values: CDR1 MNHEY, CDR2 SMNVEV (reference sequence). The CDR3 spans 16 residues. Trimming shortened V by 4 bases and J by 2 bases, and 16 bases separated the two germline ends. The CDR3 loop reads CASSSSRGELTDTQYF. For the CDR3, the DNA is TGTGCCAGCAGTTCCAGTCGGGGCGAACTCACAGATACGCAGTATTTT.